This T cell receptor beta chain was identified in a study of beta chain features in type 1 diabetes. Study results and caveats: The study found moderately but significantly shorter TCRB CDR3s in all four CD4+ subsets of Type 1 diabetes patients. A potential PCR bias toward shorter templates would be equal in patient and control samples.

CDR3 length: 15 residues. Germline CDR1 SGHTA, CDR2 FQGNSA. Trimming removed 0 bases from V and 6 bases from J, with 12 bases in between. Reverse transcription of all isolated RNA meant that expressed TCRB transcripts were sequenced. Only in-frame clones appear in the TCRdb table, and some are missing; sequencing was by immunoSEQ multiplex PCR. The repertoire consists of roughly 730,000 clones, with around an eighth occurring once and the leading ten covering about 0.02%. With respect to this clone: The antigen is unknown.

Source material: naive CD4+ T cells from blood. This sequence was found in a man between 18 and 35 years old with type 1 diabetes. The chain uses TRBV7-2 and TRBJ2-1; weak D call: TRBD2 (6 bases). This CDR3 is CASSLAAGSVNEQFF. The CDR3 DNA follows: TGTGCCAGCAGCTTAGCTGCGGGATCGGTCAATGAGCAGTTCTTC.